The 10 T cell receptor beta chains given below trace back to one sample, sequenced in a study of T cell clonotyping in hematopoietic cell transplantation. Assay: immunoSEQ multiplex PCR; the TCRdb copy retains only in-frame clones and omits some. The sample holds 15,000 to 20,000 clones, around 77% seen once. Time point in this sample: recipient sample about 28 days before transplant, after cytoreduction. Sequencing was performed on peripheral blood mononuclear cells, taken before stem cell transplant. The receptor set was obtained from a man between 60 and 75 years old with acute myeloid leukemia. Some clones in this sample may be carry-over from other donors' samples.

The V gene is TRBV6-1, the J gene TRBJ2-7; either TRBD1 or TRBD2 may supply D (6 bases each). The length of the CDR3 is 15 residues. V dropped 6 bases and J dropped 4 bases, with 19 bases sitting between them. Germline values: CDR1 MNHNS, CDR2 SASEGT. Here the CDR3 reads CASRAGYRERYEQYF. CDR3 nucleotide sequence: TGTGCCAGCAGGGCGGGGTACAGGGAAAGATACGAGCAGTACTTC.

The gene calls are TRBV14 and TRBJ2-5; no definite D call. This CDR3 spans 16 amino acids. Germline lookup yields CDR1 SGHDN and CDR2 FVKESK. The ends were cut back, 4 bases at V and 4 bases at J, with 19 bases in the middle. The CDR3 region is CASSRPYYEPGETQYF. The CDR3 DNA reads as TGTGCCAGCAGCCGTCCCTACTACGAACCGGGAGAGACCCAGTACTTC.

This clone was recorded only once. The CDR3: CASSGTGTTETQYF. The CDR3 nucleotides read TGTGCCAGCAGCGGGACCGGGACCACAGAGACCCAGTACTTC. This sequence joins TRBV9 and TRBJ2-5; D is perhaps TRBD1 or TRBD2 (5 bases each). The CDR3 has 14 amino acids. V shed 3 bases and J shed 4 bases, with 13 bases lying between them. The germline CDR1 and CDR2 sequences are SGDLS and YYNGEE.

This clone appeared a single time. The chain joins TRBV28 to TRBJ2-3; TRBD1 matches at 10 bases. V shed 5 bases and J 7 bases; nucleotides not matched to a gene: 12. CDR1 is MDHEN and CDR2 is SYDVKM in the germline V gene. The CDR3 spans 16 residues. As DNA, the CDR3 is TGTGCCAGCAGTATACCGGGACAGGGGATCCTCAATACGCAGTATTTT. Protein sequence: CASSIPGQGILNTQYF.

This chain connects TRBV5-1 to TRBJ2-3, with TRBD2 matching 8 bases. This CDR3 spans 14 amino acids. Looked up from germline, CDR1 is SGHRS and CDR2 is YFSETQ. V trimming: 5 bases; J trimming: 5 bases; junction bases outside the gene matches: 7. The DNA of the CDR3 is TGCGCCAGCAGATTCGGGGGGGCGGAAGATACGCAGTATTTT. It encodes CASRFGGAEDTQYF.

V gene TRBV12-5 combines with J gene TRBJ2-7; 8 nucleotides match TRBD2. This CDR3 is 14 amino acids long. The trim removed 4 bases at V and 2 bases at J, leaving 4 bases unmatched. Germline V CDR1 and CDR2: LGHNT, FRNRAP. The CDR3 spells CASGSPGGPYEQYF. CDR3 coding DNA: TGTGCTAGTGGTTCGCCGGGGGGGCCCTACGAGCAGTACTTC.

The genes are TRBV30 and TRBJ1-6; no clear D gene. This CDR3 spans 14 amino acids. Trimming removed 4 bases at V and 6 bases at J, with 13 bases between. In germline, CDR1 is GTSNPN, CDR2 SVGIG (reference sequence). CDR3: CAWNPGTLNSPLHF. The CDR3 nucleotides are TGTGCCTGGAATCCGGGCACCCTTAATTCACCCCTCCACTTT.

J is TRBJ2-1 and V is TRBV5-6; D remains ambiguous. V lost 1 base and J lost 7, with 6 bases in between. Germline loops: CDR1 SGHDT, CDR2 YYEEEE. The CDR3 has 12 residues. The CDR3 is CASSLYPNEQFF. CDR3 nucleotide sequence: TGTGCCAGCAGCTTGTATCCAAATGAGCAGTTCTTC.

The rearrangement links TRBV4-1 to TRBJ2-3; perhaps TRBD2 as D (5 bases). The ends were cut back, 10 bases at V and 1 base at J, with 15 bases in the middle. Germline CDR1 MGHRA, CDR2 YSYEKL. The CDR3 length is 14 residues. The CDR3 loop is CATKATEGTDTQYF. CDR3 nucleotide sequence: TGCGCCACCAAGGCGACGGAGGGCACAGATACGCAGTATTTT.

By share, this clone counts as medium-sized. The rearrangement joins TRBV7-6 to TRBJ2-2, with 12 positions matching TRBD2. The germline V gene has CDR1 SGHVS and CDR2 FNYEAQ. V gave up 1 base and J gave up 6 bases; unmatched junction bases: 18. The CDR3 contains 21 residues. CDR3 amino acids: CASSLVLLVTSGRKMAGELFF. The CDR3 DNA follows: TGTGCCAGCAGCTTAGTTTTATTGGTGACTAGCGGGAGAAAGATGGCCGGGGAGCTGTTTTTT.